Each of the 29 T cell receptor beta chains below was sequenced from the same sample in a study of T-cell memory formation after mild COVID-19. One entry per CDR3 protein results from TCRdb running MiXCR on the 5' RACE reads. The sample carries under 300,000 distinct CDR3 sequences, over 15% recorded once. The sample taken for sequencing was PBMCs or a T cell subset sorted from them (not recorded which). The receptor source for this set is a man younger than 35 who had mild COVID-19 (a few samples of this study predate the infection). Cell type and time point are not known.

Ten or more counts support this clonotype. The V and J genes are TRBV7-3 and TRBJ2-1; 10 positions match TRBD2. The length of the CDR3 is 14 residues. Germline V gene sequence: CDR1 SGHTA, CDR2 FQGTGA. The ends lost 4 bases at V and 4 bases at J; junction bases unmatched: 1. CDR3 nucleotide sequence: TGTGCCAGCAGCTCGACTAGCGGGTACAATGAGCAGTTCTTC. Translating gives CASSSTSGYNEQFF.

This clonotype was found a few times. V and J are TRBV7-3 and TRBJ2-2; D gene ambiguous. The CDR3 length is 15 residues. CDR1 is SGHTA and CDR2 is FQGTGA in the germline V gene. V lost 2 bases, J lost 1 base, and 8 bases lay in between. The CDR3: CASSLGLQNTGELFF. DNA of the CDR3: TGTGCCAGCAGCTTAGGGTTGCAGAACACCGGGGAGCTGTTTTTT.

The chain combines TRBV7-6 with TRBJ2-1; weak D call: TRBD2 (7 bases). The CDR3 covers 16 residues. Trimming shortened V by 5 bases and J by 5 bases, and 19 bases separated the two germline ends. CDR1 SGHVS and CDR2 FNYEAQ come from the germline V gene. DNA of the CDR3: TGTGCCAGCAGCCTCGAGGGGGGGGCCAAAAACAATGAGCAGTTCTTC. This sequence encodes CASSLEGGAKNNEQFF. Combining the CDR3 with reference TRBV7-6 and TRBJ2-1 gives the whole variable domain GAGVSQSPRYKVTKRGQDVALRCDPISGHVSLYWYRQALGQGPEFLTYFNYEAQQDKSGLPNDRFSAERPEGSISTLTIQRTEQRDSAMYRCASSLEGGAKNNEQFFGPGTRLTVL.

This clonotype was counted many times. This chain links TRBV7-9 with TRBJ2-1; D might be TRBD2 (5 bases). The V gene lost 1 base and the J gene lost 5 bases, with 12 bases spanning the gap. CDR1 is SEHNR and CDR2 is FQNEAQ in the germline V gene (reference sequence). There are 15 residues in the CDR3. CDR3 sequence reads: CASSLVLGSNNEQFF. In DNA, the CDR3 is TGTGCCAGCAGCTTAGTACTGGGGAGTAACAATGAGCAGTTCTTC.

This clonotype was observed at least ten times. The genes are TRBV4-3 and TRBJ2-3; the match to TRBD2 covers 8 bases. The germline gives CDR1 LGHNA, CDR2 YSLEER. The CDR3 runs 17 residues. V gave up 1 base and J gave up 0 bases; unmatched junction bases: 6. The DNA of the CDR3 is TGCGCCAGCAGCCAAGGGGCTAGCGGGTTTAGCACAGATACGCAGTATTTT. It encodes CASSQGASGFSTDTQYF.

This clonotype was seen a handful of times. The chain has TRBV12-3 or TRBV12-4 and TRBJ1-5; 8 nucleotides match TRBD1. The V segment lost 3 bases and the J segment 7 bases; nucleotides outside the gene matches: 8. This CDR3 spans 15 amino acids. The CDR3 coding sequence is TGTGCCAGCAGTTTCCAGGGGGCGCGAGTCCAGCCCCAGCATTTT. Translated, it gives CASSFQGARVQPQHF.

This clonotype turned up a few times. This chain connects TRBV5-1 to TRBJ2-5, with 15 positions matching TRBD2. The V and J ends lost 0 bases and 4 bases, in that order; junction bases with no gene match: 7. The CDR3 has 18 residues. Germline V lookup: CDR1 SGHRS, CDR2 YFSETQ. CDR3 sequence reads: CASSLGTSGGAPRETQYF. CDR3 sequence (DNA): TGCGCCAGCAGCTTGGGGACTAGCGGGGGGGCGCCCCGAGAGACCCAGTACTTC. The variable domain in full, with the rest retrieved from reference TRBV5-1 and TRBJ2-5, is KAGVTQTPRYLIKTRGQQVTLSCSPISGHRSVSWYQQTPGQGLQFLFEYFSETQRNKGNFPGRFSGRQFSNSRSEMNVSTLELGDSALYLCASSLGTSGGAPRETQYFGPGTRLLVL.

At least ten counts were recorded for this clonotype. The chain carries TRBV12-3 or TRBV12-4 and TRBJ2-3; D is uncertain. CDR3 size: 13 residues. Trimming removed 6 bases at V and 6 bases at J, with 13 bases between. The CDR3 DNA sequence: TGTGCCAGCAGCCCCGGAACCGGGGATACGCAGTATTTT. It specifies CASSPGTGDTQYF.

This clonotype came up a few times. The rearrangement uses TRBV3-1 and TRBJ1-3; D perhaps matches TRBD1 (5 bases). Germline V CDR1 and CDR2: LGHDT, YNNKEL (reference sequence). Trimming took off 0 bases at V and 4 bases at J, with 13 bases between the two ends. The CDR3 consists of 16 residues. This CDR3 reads CASSQEVVNRGNTIYF. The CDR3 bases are TGTGCCAGCAGCCAAGAAGTGGTGAACAGGGGAAACACCATATATTTT. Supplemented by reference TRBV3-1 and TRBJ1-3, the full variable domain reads DTAVSQTPKYLVTQMGNDKSIKCEQNLGHDTMYWYKQDSKKFLKIMFSYNNKELIINETVPNRFSPKSPDKAHLNLHINSLELGDSAVYFCASSQEVVNRGNTIYFGEGSWLTVV.

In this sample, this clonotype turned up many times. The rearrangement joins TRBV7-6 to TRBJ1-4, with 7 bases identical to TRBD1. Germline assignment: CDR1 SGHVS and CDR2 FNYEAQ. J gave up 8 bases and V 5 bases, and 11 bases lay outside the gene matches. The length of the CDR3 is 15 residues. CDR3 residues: CASSRRDSNREKLFF. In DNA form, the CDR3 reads TGTGCCAGCAGCCGTCGGGACAGTAATAGGGAAAAACTGTTTTTT.

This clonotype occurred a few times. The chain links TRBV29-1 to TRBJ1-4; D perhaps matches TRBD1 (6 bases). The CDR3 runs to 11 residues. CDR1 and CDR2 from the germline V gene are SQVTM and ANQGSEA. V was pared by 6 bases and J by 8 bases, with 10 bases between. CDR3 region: CSVAQGEKLFF. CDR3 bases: TGCAGCGTGGCACAGGGAGAAAAACTGTTTTTT.

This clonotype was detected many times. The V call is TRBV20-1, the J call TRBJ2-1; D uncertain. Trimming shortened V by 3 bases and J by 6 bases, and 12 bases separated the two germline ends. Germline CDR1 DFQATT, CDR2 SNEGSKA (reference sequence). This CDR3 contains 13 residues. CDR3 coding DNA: TGCAGTGCTAGGTGGGGATTGCCCAATGAGCAGTTCTTC. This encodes CSARWGLPNEQFF.

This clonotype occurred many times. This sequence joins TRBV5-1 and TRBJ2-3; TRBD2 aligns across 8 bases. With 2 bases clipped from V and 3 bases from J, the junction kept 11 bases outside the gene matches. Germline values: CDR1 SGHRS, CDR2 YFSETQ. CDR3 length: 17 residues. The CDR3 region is CASSFSYAGGNTDTQYF. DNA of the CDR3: TGCGCCAGCAGCTTCTCCTATGCGGGGGGAAATACAGATACGCAGTATTTT. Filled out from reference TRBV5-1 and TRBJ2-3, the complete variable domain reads KAGVTQTPRYLIKTRGQQVTLSCSPISGHRSVSWYQQTPGQGLQFLFEYFSETQRNKGNFPGRFSGRQFSNSRSEMNVSTLELGDSALYLCASSFSYAGGNTDTQYFGPGTRLTVL.

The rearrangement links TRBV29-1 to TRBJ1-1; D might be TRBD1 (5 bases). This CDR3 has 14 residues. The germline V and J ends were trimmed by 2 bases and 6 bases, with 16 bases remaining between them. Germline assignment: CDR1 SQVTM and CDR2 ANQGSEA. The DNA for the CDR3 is TGCAGCGTTGAATCTGGGGCGTACTCGTCTGAAGCTTTCTTT. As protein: CSVESGAYSSEAFF.

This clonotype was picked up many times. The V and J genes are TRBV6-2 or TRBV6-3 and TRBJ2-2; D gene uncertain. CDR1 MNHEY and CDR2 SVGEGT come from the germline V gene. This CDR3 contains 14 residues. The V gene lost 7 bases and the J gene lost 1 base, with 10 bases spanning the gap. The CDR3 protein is CASNFNWNTGELFF. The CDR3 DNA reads TGTGCCAGCAATTTTAACTGGAACACCGGGGAGCTGTTTTTT.

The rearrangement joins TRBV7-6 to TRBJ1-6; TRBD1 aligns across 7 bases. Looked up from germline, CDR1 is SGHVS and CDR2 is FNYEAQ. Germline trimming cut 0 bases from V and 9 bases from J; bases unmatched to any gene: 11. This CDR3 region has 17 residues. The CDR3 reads CASSLAPGQAGGSPLHF. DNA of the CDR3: TGTGCCAGCAGCTTAGCACCTGGACAGGCCGGCGGTTCACCCCTCCACTTT.

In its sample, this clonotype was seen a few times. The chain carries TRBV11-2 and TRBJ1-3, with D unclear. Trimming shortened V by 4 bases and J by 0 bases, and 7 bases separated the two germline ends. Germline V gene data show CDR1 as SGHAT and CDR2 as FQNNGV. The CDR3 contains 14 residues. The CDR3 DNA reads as TGTGCCAGCAGCTCGGGGTACTCTGGAAACACCATATATTTT. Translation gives CASSSGYSGNTIYF.

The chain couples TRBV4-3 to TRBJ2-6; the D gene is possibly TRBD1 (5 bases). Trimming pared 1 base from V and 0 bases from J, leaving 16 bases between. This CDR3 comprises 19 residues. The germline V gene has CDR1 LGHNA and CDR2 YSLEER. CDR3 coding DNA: TGCGCCAGCAGCCAAGTCCTATTTACAGGAGTCTCTGGGGCCAACGTCCTGACTTTC. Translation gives CASSQVLFTGVSGANVLTF.

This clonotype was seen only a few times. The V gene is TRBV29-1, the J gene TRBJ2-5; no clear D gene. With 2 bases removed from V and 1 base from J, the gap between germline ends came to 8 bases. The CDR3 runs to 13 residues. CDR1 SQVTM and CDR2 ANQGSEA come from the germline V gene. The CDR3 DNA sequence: TGCAGCGTTGAAAGAACGGCCCAAGAGACCCAGTACTTC. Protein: CSVERTAQETQYF.

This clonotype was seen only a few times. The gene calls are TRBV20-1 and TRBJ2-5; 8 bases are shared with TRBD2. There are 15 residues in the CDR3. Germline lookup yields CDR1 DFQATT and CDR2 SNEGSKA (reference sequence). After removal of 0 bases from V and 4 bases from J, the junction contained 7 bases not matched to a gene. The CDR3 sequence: CSARDGTSILETQYF. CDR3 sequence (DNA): TGCAGTGCTAGAGATGGGACTAGTATTTTAGAGACCCAGTACTTC.

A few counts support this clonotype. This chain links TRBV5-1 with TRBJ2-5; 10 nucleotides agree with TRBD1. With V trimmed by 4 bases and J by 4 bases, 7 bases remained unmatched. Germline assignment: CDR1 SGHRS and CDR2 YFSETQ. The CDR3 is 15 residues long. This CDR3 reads CASSDGQGVGETQYF. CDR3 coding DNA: TGCGCCAGCAGCGACGGACAGGGGGTCGGAGAGACCCAGTACTTC.

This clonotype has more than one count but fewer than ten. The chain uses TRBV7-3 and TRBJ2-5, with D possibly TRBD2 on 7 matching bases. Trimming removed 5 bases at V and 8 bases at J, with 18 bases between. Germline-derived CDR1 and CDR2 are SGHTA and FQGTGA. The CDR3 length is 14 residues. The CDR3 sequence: CASSPSGGGGTQYF. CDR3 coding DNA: TGTGCCAGCAGCCCGTCGGGAGGCGGGGGCACCCAGTACTTC.

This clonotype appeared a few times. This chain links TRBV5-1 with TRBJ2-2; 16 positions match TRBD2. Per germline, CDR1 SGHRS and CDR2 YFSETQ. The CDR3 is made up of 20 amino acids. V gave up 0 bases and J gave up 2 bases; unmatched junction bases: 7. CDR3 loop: CASSLVPGLAGGRNTGELFF. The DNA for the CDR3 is TGCGCCAGCAGCTTGGTCCCGGGACTAGCGGGGGGGCGCAACACCGGGGAGCTGTTTTTT.

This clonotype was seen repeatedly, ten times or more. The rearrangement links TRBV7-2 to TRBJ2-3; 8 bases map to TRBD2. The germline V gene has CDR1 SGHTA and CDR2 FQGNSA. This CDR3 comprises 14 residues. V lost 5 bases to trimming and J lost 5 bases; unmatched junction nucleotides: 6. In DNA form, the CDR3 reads TGTGCCAGCAGCCCGACTAGCGAGGGAGATACGCAGTATTTT. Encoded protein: CASSPTSEGDTQYF.

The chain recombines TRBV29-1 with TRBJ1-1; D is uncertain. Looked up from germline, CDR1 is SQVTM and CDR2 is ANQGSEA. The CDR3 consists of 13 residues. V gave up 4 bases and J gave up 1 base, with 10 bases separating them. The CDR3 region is CSVVSPRNTEAFF. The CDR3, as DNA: TGCAGCGTTGTTTCCCCACGGAACACTGAAGCTTTCTTT.

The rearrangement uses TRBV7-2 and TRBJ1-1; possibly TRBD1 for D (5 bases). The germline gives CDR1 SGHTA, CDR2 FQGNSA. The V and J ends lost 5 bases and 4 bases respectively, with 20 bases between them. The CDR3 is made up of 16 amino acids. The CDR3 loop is CASSPGGGKISTEAFF. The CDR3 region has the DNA TGTGCCAGCAGCCCAGGCGGGGGGAAGATTTCCACTGAAGCTTTCTTT.

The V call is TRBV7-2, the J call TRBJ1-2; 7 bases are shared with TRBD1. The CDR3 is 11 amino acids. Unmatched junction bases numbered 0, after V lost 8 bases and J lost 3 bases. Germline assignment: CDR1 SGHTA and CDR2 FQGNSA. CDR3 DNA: TGTGCCAGCGGACAGGACTATGGCTACACCTTC. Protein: CASGQDYGYTF.

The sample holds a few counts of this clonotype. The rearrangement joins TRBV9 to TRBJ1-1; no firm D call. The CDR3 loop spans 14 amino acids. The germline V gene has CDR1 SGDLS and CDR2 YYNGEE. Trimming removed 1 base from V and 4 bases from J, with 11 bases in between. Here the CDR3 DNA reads TGTGCCAGCAGCGTACGTTCCAGCACCACTGAAGCTTTCTTT. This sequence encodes CASSVRSSTTEAFF.

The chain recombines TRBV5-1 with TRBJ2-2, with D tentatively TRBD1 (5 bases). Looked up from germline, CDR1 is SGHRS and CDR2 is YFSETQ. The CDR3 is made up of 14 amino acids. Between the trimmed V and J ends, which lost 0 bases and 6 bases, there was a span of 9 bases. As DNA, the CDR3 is TGCGCCAGCAGCTTGGTGGGGCCCCCCGGGGAGCTGTTTTTT. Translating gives CASSLVGPPGELFF.